Detailed here is one TCR beta chain. Its specificity is unknown. This sample was included in a study of lymphopenia after photon versus proton radiotherapy. V was pared by 6 bases and J by 4 bases, with 9 bases of the junction left unmatched. The CDR3 totals 14 residues. Germline V gene data show CDR1 as SQVTM and CDR2 as ANQGSEA. Study-level results: Post-nadir diversity loss with photons came from oligoclonal expansion, particularly CD8+ Temra cells. Relative stability marked proton patients; photon patients lost diversity and naive cells. Only patients who died were analyzed for survival; proton advantage is unproven.

Method: immunoSEQ multiplex PCR; TCRdb's copy keeps in-frame clones and lacks some. The data contain roughly 64,000 clones, around 90% of them seen just once; the ten biggest clones take up 9.5% to 15%. Specimen: peripheral blood, collected from a patient treated with proton-based radiotherapy. The receptor was isolated from an older man with esophageal cancer. The chain couples TRBV29-1 to TRBJ1-1, with TRBD1 matching over 9 bases. The CDR3 sequence: CSVKAQGAFTEAFF. The CDR3 DNA follows: TGCAGCGTGAAAGCACAGGGGGCGTTCACTGAAGCTTTCTTT.